Included here is one TCR beta chain sequence, with context. No antigen is known for it. No base-level quality is on record; no much larger clone is a single base apart. This entry comes from a study of blood T cell repertoires in COVID-19 (dated by TCRdb to 2018 to 2021). Background for the entire study: The collaborator samples originated in the United States, Italy and Spain and spanned the acute and convalescent phases of COVID-19. The material from the prospective study consisted of cDNA or gDNA derived from T cells, B-cell-depleted T cells, or PBMCs. Subjects who had been exposed to COVID-19, were actively infected with it, or had recovered from it provided the deeply sampled blood TCRbeta repertoires that made up the dataset. The repertoires were released in a freely available public database meant as a resource for research on the immune response to SARS-CoV-2. Samples came from the ongoing ImmuneRACE study (first 160 participants) plus 1,254 subjects from 6 global collaborators. The sample metadata nearly always contained a de-identified subject ID, COVID-19 status, age in years and sex. Where HLA class I and class II types were available, the types were taken from metadata supplied by the sample provider, not from assay-based typing. Findings and caveats that apply to the study as a whole: Clinical and demographic metadata were provided uncurated, with the amount varying by source and participant.

TCRbeta CDR3 regions were amplified from genomic DNA using the immunoSEQ Assay, a bias-controlled multiplex PCR. Per the original workflow: Nucleated cell counts per sample were estimated from amplification of reference gene primers within the assay. To quantify the absolute abundance of each unique TCRbeta CDR3 rearrangement, sequence reads were collapsed and filtered. Productive Simpson clonality was computed per sample as the square root of Simpson's diversity index over productive rearrangements. TCRdb's version of the immuneACCESS table is confined to in-frame rearrangements and falls short of the full clone set. An unresolved V gene accounts for under half of the shortfall where checked; the remainder is of unknown origin. Clone size and V and J calls were adopted from that table, with D and trimming inferred from the DNA. The sample profile shows some 320,000 clones; under 90% of them were found once. The ten largest clones add up to 11% of the sample.

One collaborating source in Seattle enrolled patients while the patients were actively infected and followed the patients over time throughout the course of disease. Collaborating institutions collected whole blood in K2EDTA tubes following their own protocols. For TCRbeta analysis, collaborators shipped samples as frozen whole blood, isolated PBMCs, or DNA extracted from either of those sample types. Trimming takes 2 bases from V and 4 bases from J, and the germline ends sit 9 bases apart. The CDR3 holds 14 amino acids from the cysteine to the phenylalanine. The entry retains the CDR3 DNA only, 42 bases that are in frame from base 1. Sequences PRHDT (CDR1) and FYEKMQ (CDR2) are obtained from the germline V gene (reference sequence).

The rearrangement joined TRBV13 to TRBJ2-1; possibly the D gene is TRBD2, per 5 matching bases. This clonotype was obtained from a woman aged 25 to 45 with COVID-19, enrolled during active disease. What was sequenced was peripheral blood. The nucleotide sequence reads TGTGCCAGCAGCTTACTAGCTGCTTACAATGAGCAGTTCTTC. Translation gives CASSLLAAYNEQFF.